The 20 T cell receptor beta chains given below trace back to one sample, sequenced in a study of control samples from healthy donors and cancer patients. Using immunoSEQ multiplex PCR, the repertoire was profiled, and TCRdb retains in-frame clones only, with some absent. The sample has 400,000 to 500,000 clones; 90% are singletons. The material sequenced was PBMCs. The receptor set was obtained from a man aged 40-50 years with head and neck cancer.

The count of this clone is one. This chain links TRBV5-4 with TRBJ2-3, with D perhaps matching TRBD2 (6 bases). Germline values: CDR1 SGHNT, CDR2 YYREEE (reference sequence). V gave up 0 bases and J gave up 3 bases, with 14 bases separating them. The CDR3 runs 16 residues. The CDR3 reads CASSLGDLGTTDTQYF. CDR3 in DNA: TGTGCCAGCAGCTTGGGGGACCTGGGGACTACAGATACGCAGTATTTT.

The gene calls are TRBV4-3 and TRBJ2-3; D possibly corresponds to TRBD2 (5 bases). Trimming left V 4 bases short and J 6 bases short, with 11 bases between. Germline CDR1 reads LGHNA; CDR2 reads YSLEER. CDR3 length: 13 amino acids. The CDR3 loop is CASSLRTGDTQYF. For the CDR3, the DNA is TGCGCCAGCAGCCTAAGGACGGGGGATACGCAGTATTTT.

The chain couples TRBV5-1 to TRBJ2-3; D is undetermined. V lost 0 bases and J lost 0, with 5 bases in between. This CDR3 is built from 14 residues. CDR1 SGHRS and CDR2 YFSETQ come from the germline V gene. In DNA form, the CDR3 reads TGCGCCAGCAGCTTGGAGACTAGCACAGATACGCAGTATTTT. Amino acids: CASSLETSTDTQYF.

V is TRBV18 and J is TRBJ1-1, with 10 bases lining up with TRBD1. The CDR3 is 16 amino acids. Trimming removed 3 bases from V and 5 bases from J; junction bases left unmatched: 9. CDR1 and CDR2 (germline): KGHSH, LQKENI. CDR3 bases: TGTGCCAGCTCACCTAGGCTGGGACAGGGGCCAACTGAAGCTTTCTTT. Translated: CASSPRLGQGPTEAFF.

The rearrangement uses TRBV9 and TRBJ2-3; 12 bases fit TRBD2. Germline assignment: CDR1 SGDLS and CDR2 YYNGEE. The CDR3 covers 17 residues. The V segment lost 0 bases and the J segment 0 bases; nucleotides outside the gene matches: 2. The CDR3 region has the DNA TGTGCCAGCAGCGTAGAGCTAGCGGGAGGGAGCACAGATACGCAGTATTTT. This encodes CASSVELAGGSTDTQYF.

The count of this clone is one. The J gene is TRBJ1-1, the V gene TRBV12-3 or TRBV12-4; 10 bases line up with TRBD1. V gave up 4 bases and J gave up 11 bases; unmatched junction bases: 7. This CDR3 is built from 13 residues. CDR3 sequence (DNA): TGTGCCAGCAGTTCTGGACAGGGGGTGATTGCTTTCTTT. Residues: CASSSGQGVIAFF.

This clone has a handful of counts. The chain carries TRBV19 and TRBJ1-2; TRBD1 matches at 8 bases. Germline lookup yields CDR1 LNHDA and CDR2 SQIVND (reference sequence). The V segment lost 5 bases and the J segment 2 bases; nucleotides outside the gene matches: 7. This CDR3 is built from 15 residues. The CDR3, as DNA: TGTGCCAGTAGTGCGTCGACAGGGGACAACTATGGCTACACCTTC. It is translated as CASSASTGDNYGYTF.

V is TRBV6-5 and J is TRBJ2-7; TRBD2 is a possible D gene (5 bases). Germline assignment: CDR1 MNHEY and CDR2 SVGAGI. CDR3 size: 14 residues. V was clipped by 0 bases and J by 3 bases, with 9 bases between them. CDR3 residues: CASSYSVGGYEQYF. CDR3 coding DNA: TGTGCCAGCAGTTACTCGGTAGGAGGCTACGAGCAGTACTTC.

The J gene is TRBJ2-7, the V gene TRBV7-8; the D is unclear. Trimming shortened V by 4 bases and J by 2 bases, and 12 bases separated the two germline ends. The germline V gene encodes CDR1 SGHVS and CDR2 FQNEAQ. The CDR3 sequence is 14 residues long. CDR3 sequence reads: CASSSGDLPYEQYF. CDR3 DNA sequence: TGTGCCAGCAGCTCTGGGGATCTCCCCTACGAGCAGTACTTC.

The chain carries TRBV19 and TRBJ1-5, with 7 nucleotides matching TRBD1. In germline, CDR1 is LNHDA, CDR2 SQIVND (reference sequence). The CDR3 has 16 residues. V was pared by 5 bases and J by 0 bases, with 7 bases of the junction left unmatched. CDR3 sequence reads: CASSGTVDHSNQPQHF. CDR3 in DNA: TGTGCCAGTAGTGGGACAGTCGACCATAGCAATCAGCCCCAGCATTTT.

CDR3 protein: CASSFNPRQVTNYGYTF. Here the CDR3 DNA reads TGTGCCAGCAGTTTTAATCCGAGGCAGGTTACTAACTATGGCTACACCTTC. The V call is TRBV28, the J call TRBJ1-2; D gene uncertain. V lost 3 bases to trimming and J lost 0 bases, with 17 bases between them. The length of the CDR3 is 17 residues. The germline gives CDR1 MDHEN, CDR2 SYDVKM.

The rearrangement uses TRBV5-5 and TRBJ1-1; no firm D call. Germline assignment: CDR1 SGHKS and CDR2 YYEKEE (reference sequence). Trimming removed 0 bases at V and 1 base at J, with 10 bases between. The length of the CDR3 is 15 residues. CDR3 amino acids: CASSLGAIPNTEAFF. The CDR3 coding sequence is TGTGCCAGCAGCTTGGGAGCGATTCCGAACACTGAAGCTTTCTTT.

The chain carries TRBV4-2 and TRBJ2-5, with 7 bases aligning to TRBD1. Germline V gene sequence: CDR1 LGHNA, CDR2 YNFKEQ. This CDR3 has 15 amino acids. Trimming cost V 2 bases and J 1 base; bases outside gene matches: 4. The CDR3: CASSQTRDSQETQYF. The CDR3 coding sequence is TGTGCCAGCAGCCAAACCCGGGACAGCCAAGAGACCCAGTACTTC.

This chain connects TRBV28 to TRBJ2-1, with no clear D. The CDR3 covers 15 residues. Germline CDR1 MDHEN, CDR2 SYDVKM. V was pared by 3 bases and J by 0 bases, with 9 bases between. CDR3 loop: CASSFLKSSYNEQFF. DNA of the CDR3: TGTGCCAGCAGTTTTTTGAAAAGCTCCTACAATGAGCAGTTCTTC.

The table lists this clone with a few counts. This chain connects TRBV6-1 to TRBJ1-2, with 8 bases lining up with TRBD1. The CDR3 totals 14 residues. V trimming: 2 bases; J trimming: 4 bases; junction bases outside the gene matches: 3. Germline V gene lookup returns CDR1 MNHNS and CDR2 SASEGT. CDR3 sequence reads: CASSEPGQGYGYTF. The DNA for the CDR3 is TGTGCCAGCAGTGAACCCGGACAGGGCTATGGCTACACCTTC.

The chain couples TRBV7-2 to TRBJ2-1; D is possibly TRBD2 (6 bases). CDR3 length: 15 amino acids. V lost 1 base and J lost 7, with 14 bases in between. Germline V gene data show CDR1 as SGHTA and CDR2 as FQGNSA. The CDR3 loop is CASSLGGLLRNEQFF. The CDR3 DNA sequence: TGTGCCAGCAGCTTAGGGGGACTCCTTCGGAATGAGCAGTTCTTC.

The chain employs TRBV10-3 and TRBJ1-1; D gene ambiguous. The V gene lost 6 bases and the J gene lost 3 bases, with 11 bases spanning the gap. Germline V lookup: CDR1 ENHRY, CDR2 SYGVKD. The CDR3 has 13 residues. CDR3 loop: CAIRVVADTEAFF. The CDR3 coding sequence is TGTGCCATCAGGGTGGTGGCCGACACTGAAGCTTTCTTT.

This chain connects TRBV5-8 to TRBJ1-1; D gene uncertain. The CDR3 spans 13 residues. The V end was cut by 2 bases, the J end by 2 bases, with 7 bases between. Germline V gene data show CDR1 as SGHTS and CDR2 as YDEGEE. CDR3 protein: CASSLRLNTEAFF. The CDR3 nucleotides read TGTGCCAGCAGCTTAAGACTCAACACTGAAGCTTTCTTT. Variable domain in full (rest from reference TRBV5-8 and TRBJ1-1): EAGVTQSPTHLIKTRGQQATLRCSPISGHTSVYWYQQALGLGLQFLLWYDEGEERNRGNFPPRFSGRQFPNYSSELNVNALELEDSALYLCASSLRLNTEAFFGQGTRLTVV.

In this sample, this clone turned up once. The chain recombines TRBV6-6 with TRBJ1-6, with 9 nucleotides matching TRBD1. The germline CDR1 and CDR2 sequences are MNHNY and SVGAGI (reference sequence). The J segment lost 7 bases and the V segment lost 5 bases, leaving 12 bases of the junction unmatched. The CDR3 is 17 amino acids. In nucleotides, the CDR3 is TGTGCCAGCAGTCTGAACCGCCGCGGACAGGGGAATTCACCCCTCCACTTT. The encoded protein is CASSLNRRGQGNSPLHF.

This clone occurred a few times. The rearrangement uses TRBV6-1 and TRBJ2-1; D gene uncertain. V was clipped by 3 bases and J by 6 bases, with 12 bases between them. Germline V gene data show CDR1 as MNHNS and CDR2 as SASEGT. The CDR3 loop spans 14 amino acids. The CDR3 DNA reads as TGTGCCAGCAGTGAGGCGCGTAAAAGCAATGAGCAGTTCTTC. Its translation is CASSEARKSNEQFF.